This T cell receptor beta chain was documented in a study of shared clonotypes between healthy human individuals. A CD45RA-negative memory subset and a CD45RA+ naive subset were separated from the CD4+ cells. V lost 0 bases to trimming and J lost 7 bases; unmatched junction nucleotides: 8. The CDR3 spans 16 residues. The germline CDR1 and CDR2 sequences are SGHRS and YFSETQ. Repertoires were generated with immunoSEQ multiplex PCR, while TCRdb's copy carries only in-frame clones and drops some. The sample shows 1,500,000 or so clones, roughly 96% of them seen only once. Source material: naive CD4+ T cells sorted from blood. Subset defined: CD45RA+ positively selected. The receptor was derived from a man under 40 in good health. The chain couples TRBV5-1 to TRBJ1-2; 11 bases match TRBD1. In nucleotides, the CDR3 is TGCGCCAGCAGCTTGGAGCCGGGACAGGGGGTCTTTGGCTACACCTTC. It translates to CASSLEPGQGVFGYTF.